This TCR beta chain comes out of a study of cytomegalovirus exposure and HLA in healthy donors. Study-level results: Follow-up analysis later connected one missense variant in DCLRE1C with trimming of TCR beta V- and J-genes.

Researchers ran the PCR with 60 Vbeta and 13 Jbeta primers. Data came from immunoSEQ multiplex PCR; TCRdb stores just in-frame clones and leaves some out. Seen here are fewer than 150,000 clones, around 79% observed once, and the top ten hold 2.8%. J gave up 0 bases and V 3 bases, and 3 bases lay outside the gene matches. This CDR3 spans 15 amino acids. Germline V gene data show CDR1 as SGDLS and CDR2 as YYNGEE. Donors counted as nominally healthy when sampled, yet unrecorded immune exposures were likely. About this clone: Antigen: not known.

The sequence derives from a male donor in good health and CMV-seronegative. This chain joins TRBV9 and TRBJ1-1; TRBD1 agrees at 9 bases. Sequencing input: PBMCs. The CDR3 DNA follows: TGTGCCAGCAGCGCCGGACAGGGGATGAACACTGAAGCTTTCTTT. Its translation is CASSAGQGMNTEAFF. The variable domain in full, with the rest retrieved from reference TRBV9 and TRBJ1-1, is DSGVTQTPKHLITATGQRVTLRCSPRSGDLSVYWYQQSLDQGLQFLIQYYNGEERAKGNILERFSAQQFPDLHSELNLSSLELGDSALYFCASSAGQGMNTEAFFGQGTRLTVV.